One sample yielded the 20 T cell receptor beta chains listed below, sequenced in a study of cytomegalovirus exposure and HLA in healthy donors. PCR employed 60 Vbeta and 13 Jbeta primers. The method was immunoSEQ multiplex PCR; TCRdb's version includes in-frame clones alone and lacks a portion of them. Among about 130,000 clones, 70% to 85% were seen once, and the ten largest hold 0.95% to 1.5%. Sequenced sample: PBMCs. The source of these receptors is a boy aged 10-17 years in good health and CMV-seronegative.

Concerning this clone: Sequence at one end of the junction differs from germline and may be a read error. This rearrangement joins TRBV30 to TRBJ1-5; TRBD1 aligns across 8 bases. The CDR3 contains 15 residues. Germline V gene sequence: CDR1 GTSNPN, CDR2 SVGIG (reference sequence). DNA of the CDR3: TGTGCCTGGAATTTCGACAGGGGATCCAATCAGCCCCAGCGTTTT. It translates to CAWNFDRGSNQPQRF.

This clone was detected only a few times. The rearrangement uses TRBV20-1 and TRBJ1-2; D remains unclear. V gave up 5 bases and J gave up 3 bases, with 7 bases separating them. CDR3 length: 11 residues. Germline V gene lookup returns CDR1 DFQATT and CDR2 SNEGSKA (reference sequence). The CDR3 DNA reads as TGCAGTGCTGGGCTATACTATGGCTACACCTTC. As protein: CSAGLYYGYTF.

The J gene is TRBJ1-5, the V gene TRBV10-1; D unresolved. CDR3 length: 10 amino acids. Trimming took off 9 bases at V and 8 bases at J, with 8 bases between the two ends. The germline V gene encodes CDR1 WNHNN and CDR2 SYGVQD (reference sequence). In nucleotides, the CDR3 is TGCGCCAGTAGAGCCGAGCCCCAGCATTTT. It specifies CASRAEPQHF.

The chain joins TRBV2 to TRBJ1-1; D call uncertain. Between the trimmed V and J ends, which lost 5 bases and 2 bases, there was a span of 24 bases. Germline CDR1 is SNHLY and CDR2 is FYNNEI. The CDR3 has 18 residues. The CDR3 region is CASSQHSSPLGSNTEAFF. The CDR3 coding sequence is TGTGCCAGCAGTCAACATTCCAGTCCACTAGGTTCCAACACTGAAGCTTTCTTT.

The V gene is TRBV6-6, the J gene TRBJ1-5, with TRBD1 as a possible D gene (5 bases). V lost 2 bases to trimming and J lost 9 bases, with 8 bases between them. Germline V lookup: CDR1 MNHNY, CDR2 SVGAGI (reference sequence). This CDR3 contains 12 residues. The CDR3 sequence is CASSYDGGPQHF. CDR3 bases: TGTGCCAGCAGTTACGACGGGGGGCCCCAGCATTTT.

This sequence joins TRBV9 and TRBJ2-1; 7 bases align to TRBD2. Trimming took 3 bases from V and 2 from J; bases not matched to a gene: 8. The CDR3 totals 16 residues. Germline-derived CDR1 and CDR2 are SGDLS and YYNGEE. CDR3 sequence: CASSAGVGLPYNEQFF. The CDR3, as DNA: TGTGCCAGCAGCGCGGGGGTGGGACTACCCTACAATGAGCAGTTCTTC.

CDR3 nucleotides: TGTGCCATCAGTCAAGGGGGCACCGAAGCTTTCTTT. This translates into CAISQGGTEAFF. V gene TRBV10-3 combines with J gene TRBJ1-1, with 7 positions matching TRBD1. J was trimmed by 8 bases and V by 5 bases; bases with no gene match: 5. This CDR3 contains 12 residues. CDR1 is ENHRY, CDR2 SYGVKD, per germline.

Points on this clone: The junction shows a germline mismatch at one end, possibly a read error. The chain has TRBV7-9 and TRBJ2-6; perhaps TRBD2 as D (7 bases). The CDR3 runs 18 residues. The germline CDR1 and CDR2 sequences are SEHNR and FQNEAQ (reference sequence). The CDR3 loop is CSSSLDGGALSGANVLTF. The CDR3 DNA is TGTTCCAGCAGCTTAGATGGGGGGGCCCTCTCTGGGGCCAACGTCCTGACTTTC. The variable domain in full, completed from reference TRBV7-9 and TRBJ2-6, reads DTGVSQNPRHKITKRGQNVTFRCDPISEHNRLYWYRQTLGQGPEFLTYFQNEAQLEKSRLLSDRFSAERPKGSFSTLEIQRTEQGDSAMYLCSSSLDGGALSGANVLTFGAGSRLTVL.

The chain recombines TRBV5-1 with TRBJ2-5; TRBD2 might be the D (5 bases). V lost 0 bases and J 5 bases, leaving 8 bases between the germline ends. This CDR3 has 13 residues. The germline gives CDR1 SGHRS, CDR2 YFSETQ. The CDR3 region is CASSLGPGETQYF. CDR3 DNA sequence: TGCGCCAGCAGCTTGGGCCCGGGGGAGACCCAGTACTTC.

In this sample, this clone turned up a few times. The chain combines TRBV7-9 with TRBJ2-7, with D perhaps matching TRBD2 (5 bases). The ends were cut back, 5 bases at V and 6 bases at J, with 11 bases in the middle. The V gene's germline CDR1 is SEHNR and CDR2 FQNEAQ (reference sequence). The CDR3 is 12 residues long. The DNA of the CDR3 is TGTGCCAGCAGCGCCGACGGAGGCGAGCAGTACTTC. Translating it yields CASSADGGEQYF.

The CDR3 DNA follows: TGCGCCAGCAGCTTGGTGGGGCGCGAGCAGTACTTC. Protein sequence: CASSLVGREQYF. The chain carries TRBV5-1 and TRBJ2-7; tentatively, D is TRBD1 (5 bases). CDR3 length equals 12 residues. Per the germline V gene, CDR1 is SGHRS and CDR2 is YFSETQ. The germline V and J ends were trimmed by 0 bases and 6 bases, with 7 bases remaining between them.

CDR3 DNA sequence: TGTGCCAGCAGCCCCTTCGGGGACAGGGTTCCCGAGCAGTACTTC. Protein sequence: CASSPFGDRVPEQYF. The rearrangement uses TRBV21-1 and TRBJ2-7; the listed D gene, TRBD1, was not tested against the DNA. TRBV21-1 corresponds to a pseudogene. The CDR3 consists of 15 residues.

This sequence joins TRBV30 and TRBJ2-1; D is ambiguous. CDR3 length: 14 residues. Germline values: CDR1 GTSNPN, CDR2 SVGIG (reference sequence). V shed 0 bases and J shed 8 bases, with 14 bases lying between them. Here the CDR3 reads CAWSVIKPNYEQFF. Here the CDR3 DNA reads TGTGCCTGGAGTGTCATCAAGCCAAACTATGAGCAGTTCTTC.

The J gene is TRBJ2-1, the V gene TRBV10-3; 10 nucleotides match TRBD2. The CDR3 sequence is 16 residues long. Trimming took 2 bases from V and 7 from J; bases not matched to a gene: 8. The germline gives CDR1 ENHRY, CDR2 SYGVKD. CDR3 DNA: TGTGCCATCAGTGAGACTAGCGGGATGGTCAGGAATGAGCAGTTCTTC. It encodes CAISETSGMVRNEQFF.

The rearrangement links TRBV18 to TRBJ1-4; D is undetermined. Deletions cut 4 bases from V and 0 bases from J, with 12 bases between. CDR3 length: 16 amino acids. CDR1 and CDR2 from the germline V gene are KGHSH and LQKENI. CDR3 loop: CASSLGVPATNEKLFF. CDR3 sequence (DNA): TGTGCCAGCTCACTTGGTGTACCAGCAACTAATGAAAAACTGTTTTTT.

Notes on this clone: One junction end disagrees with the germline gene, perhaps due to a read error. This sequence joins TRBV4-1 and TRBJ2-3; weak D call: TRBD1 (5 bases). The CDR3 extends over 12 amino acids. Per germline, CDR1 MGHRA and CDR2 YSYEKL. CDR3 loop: CASKSQTDTPYF. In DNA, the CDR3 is TGCGCCAGCAAATCACAGACAGATACGCCGTATTTT.

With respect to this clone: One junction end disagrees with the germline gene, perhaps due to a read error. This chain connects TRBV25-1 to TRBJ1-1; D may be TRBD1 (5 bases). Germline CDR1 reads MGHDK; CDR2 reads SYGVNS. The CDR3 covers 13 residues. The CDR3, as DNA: TGTGCCACCAGTCAAGGGGCGAACACTGAAGCTTTCTTT. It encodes CATSQGANTEAFF.

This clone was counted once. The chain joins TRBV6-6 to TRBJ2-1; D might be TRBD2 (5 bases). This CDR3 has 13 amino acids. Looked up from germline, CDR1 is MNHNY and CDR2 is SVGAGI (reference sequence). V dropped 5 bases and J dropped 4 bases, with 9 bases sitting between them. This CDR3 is CASSTGVYNEQFF. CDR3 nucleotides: TGTGCCAGCAGTACCGGGGTATACAATGAGCAGTTCTTC.

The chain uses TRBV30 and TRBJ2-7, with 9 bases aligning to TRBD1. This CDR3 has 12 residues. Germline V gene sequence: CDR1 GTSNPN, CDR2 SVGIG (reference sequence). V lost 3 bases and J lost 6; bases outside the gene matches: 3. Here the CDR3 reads CAWSSTGGEQYF. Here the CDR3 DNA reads TGTGCCTGGAGCTCGACAGGGGGCGAGCAGTACTTC.

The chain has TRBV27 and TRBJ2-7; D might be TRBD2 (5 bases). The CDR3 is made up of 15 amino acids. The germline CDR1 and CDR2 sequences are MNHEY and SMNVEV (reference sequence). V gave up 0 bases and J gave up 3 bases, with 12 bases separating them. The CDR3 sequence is CASSLSARRHYEQYF. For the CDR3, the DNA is TGTGCCAGCAGTTTATCGGCAAGGAGGCACTACGAGCAGTACTTC.